The 26 T cell receptor beta chains given below trace back to one sample, sequenced in a study of beta chain features in type 1 diabetes. TCRB transcripts that were expressed got sequenced, as all of the isolated RNA had been reverse transcribed. Using immunoSEQ multiplex PCR, the repertoire was profiled, and TCRdb retains in-frame clones only, with some absent. The sample includes roughly 15,000 clones, less than 85% of them seen just once. These receptors' antigens are unknown. Study-wide findings and caveats: Shorter TCRB CDR3s, moderately but significantly so, marked every one of the four CD4+ subsets in Type 1 diabetes patients.

Sequences were obtained from stem cell memory CD4+ T cells from blood. Every receptor here comes from a man aged 25 to 45 with type 1 diabetes.

The genes are TRBV7-2 and TRBJ2-5; D possibly corresponds to TRBD2 (5 bases). Trimming removed 1 base from V and 1 base from J, with 10 bases in between. The CDR3 spans 15 residues. Germline-derived CDR1 and CDR2 are SGHTA and FQGNSA. The CDR3 sequence is CASSLVRAVQETQYF. As DNA, the CDR3 is TGTGCCAGCAGCTTAGTCCGAGCGGTCCAAGAGACCCAGTACTTC.

The chain links TRBV2 to TRBJ1-4; D is uncertain. V was pared by 8 bases and J by 0 bases, with 10 bases between. Per germline, CDR1 SNHLY and CDR2 FYNNEI. The CDR3 has 14 amino acids. CDR3 protein: CASGHPATNEKLFF. The CDR3 region has the DNA TGTGCCAGCGGGCACCCGGCAACTAATGAAAAACTGTTTTTT. The full variable domain, in which reference TRBV2 and TRBJ1-4 provide the parts outside the CDR3, is EPEVTQTPSHQVTQMGQEVILRCVPISNHLYFYWYRQILGQKVEFLVSFYNNEISEKSEIFDDQFSVERPDGSNFTLKIRSTKLEDSAMYFCASGHPATNEKLFFGSGTQLSVL.

The chain uses TRBV2 and TRBJ1-5, with no clear D. Germline CDR1 reads SNHLY; CDR2 reads FYNNEI. The ends were cut back, 5 bases at V and 4 bases at J, with 12 bases in the middle. CDR3 length equals 14 residues. The CDR3 sequence: CASSPDGGNQPQHF. In DNA form, the CDR3 reads TGTGCCAGCAGTCCGGACGGAGGGAATCAGCCCCAGCATTTT.

This sequence joins TRBV6-1 and TRBJ2-5, with 12 nucleotides matching TRBD1. With V trimmed by 4 bases and J by 5 bases, 11 bases remained unmatched. The CDR3 length is 17 residues. The germline gives CDR1 MNHNS, CDR2 SASEGT. CDR3 nucleotides: TGTGCCAGCAGTGTTCAATTGGGACAGGGGGCTTGGGAGACCCAGTACTTC. Translating gives CASSVQLGQGAWETQYF.

The V call is TRBV30, the J call TRBJ1-2; 10 bases match TRBD1. Germline CDR1 is GTSNPN and CDR2 is SVGIG (reference sequence). V lost 4 bases to trimming and J lost 8 bases; unmatched junction nucleotides: 7. The CDR3 is 13 amino acids. This CDR3 reads CAWTGGQGRGYTF. For the CDR3, the DNA is TGTGCCTGGACGGGGGGACAGGGGCGGGGCTACACCTTC.

The chain recombines TRBV7-2 with TRBJ2-7, with D tentatively TRBD1 (6 bases). Trimming removed 5 bases at V and 3 bases at J, with 14 bases between. Germline CDR1 reads SGHTA; CDR2 reads FQGNSA. CDR3 length equals 14 residues. The CDR3 is CASSPQGHIYEQYF. In DNA, the CDR3 is TGTGCCAGCAGCCCACAGGGACATATCTACGAGCAGTACTTC.

The V call is TRBV6-1, the J call TRBJ1-5; D unclear. Trimming cost V 2 bases and J 0 bases, with 14 bases left between them. The germline gives CDR1 MNHNS, CDR2 SASEGT. CDR3 length: 17 amino acids. CDR3 in DNA: TGTGCCAGCAGTGAAACGGGAGGGCTGGCTAGCAATCAGCCCCAGCATTTT. It yields the protein CASSETGGLASNQPQHF.

This chain links TRBV7-9 with TRBJ1-2, with D unresolved. The V and J ends lost 5 bases and 5 bases respectively, with 15 bases between them. Germline values: CDR1 SEHNR, CDR2 FQNEAQ (reference sequence). The CDR3 length is 14 residues. CDR3 bases: TGTGCCAGCAGCCCTGGAGGGTACAGTTATGGCTACACCTTC. As protein: CASSPGGYSYGYTF.

V usage is TRBV4-1 and J usage is TRBJ2-7; 7 nucleotides match TRBD1. Germline CDR1 and CDR2: MGHRA and YSYEKL. The CDR3 runs to 17 residues. J lost 2 bases, V lost 1 base, and 11 bases had no gene match. As DNA, the CDR3 is TGCGCCAGCAGCCAAGTGTCCTTGCGGACAGGAGCCTACGAGCAGTACTTC. This sequence encodes CASSQVSLRTGAYEQYF.

The V gene is TRBV9, the J gene TRBJ2-1; a weak D match, TRBD1 (6 bases). CDR1 is SGDLS and CDR2 is YYNGEE in the germline V gene. The length of the CDR3 is 15 residues. Trimming took off 0 bases at V and 0 bases at J, with 7 bases between the two ends. For the CDR3, the DNA is TGTGCCAGCAGCGTAGAGGGGGACTCCTACAATGAGCAGTTCTTC. This translates into CASSVEGDSYNEQFF. Based on the CDR3 plus reference TRBV9 and TRBJ2-1, the full variable domain is DSGVTQTPKHLITATGQRVTLRCSPRSGDLSVYWYQQSLDQGLQFLIQYYNGEERAKGNILERFSAQQFPDLHSELNLSSLELGDSALYFCASSVEGDSYNEQFFGPGTRLTVL.

The chain links TRBV5-6 to TRBJ2-3, with 10 bases identical to TRBD1. V was clipped by 2 bases and J by 7 bases; unmatched bases: 7. The CDR3 is 15 amino acids. Per the germline V gene, CDR1 is SGHDT and CDR2 is YYEEEE. In DNA, the CDR3 is TGTGCCAGCAGCTTCGGGACAGGGGTGACTAATACGCAGTATTTT. This translates into CASSFGTGVTNTQYF.

This sequence joins TRBV7-3 and TRBJ2-1, with 7 bases aligning to TRBD2. J lost 7 bases, V lost 5 bases, and 8 bases had no gene match. Germline V gives CDR1 SGHTA, CDR2 FQGTGA. The CDR3 is 14 residues long. CDR3 amino acids: CASSTGLEGNEQFF. In DNA, the CDR3 is TGTGCCAGCAGCACTGGACTAGAGGGTAATGAGCAGTTCTTC.

This chain uses TRBV29-1 with TRBJ2-1; 8 nucleotides line up with TRBD2. The CDR3 covers 15 residues. J gave up 5 bases and V 4 bases, and 10 bases lay outside the gene matches. Per germline, CDR1 SQVTM and CDR2 ANQGSEA. CDR3 loop: CSVAGGQVVHNEQFF. Here the CDR3 DNA reads TGCAGCGTTGCGGGAGGGCAGGTCGTCCACAATGAGCAGTTCTTC.

The chain couples TRBV5-1 to TRBJ1-1, with D maybe TRBD1 (5 bases). Trimming stripped 0 bases from V and 0 bases from J, with 9 bases between. The CDR3 loop spans 15 amino acids. Germline lookup yields CDR1 SGHRS and CDR2 YFSETQ. The CDR3 reads CASSLETVMNTEAFF. Here the CDR3 DNA reads TGCGCCAGCAGCTTGGAGACAGTTATGAACACTGAAGCTTTCTTT.

This chain connects TRBV9 to TRBJ2-1, with D hard to call. The V end was cut by 4 bases, the J end by 9 bases, with 11 bases between. This CDR3 has 12 amino acids. Germline CDR1 is SGDLS and CDR2 is YYNGEE. DNA of the CDR3: TGTGCCAGCAGCTCGAGCGACGGTGAGCAGTTCTTC. It codes for CASSSSDGEQFF. The full variable domain, its missing parts supplied by reference TRBV9 and TRBJ2-1, is DSGVTQTPKHLITATGQRVTLRCSPRSGDLSVYWYQQSLDQGLQFLIQYYNGEERAKGNILERFSAQQFPDLHSELNLSSLELGDSALYFCASSSSDGEQFFGPGTRLTVL.

The chain couples TRBV18 to TRBJ2-1; TRBD2 is a possible D gene (6 bases). Trimming removed 0 bases from V and 1 base from J, with 10 bases in between. The CDR3 contains 16 residues. CDR1 and CDR2 from the germline V gene are KGHSH and LQKENI. CDR3 nucleotides: TGTGCCAGCTCACCACCGGGGGGTGGGTCCTACAATGAGCAGTTCTTC. It is translated as CASSPPGGGSYNEQFF.

There are a few counts of this clone. The chain joins TRBV11-1 to TRBJ2-1; a possible D gene is TRBD1 (7 bases). Germline CDR1 SGHAT, CDR2 FQDESV (reference sequence). This CDR3 spans 11 amino acids. V shed 5 bases and J shed 10 bases, with 9 bases lying between them. The CDR3 nucleotides are TGTGCCAGCAGCCAGGGGGGCGAGCAGTTCTTC. It codes for CASSQGGEQFF. The variable domain in full, with the rest retrieved from reference TRBV11-1 and TRBJ2-1, is EAEVAQSPRYKITEKSQAVAFWCDPISGHATLYWYRQILGQGPELLVQFQDESVVDDSQLPKDRFSAERLKGVDSTLKIQPAELGDSAMYLCASSQGGEQFFGPGTRLTVL.

V usage is TRBV19 and J usage is TRBJ1-5; D not certain. The V end was cut by 5 bases, the J end by 1 base, with 15 bases between. The length of the CDR3 is 16 residues. Germline lookup yields CDR1 LNHDA and CDR2 SQIVND (reference sequence). The CDR3: CASSPPASGSNQPQHF. The CDR3 DNA reads TGTGCCAGTAGTCCCCCGGCCTCGGGGAGCAATCAGCCCCAGCATTTT. Looking up the rest from reference TRBV19 and TRBJ1-5 gives the full variable domain: DGGITQSPKYLFRKEGQNVTLSCEQNLNHDAMYWYRQDPGQGLRLIYYSQIVNDFQKGDIAEGYSVSREKKESFPLTVTSAQKNPTAFYLCASSPPASGSNQPQHFGDGTRLSIL.

The chain links TRBV5-4 to TRBJ2-1; 9 bases are a match to TRBD1. Germline CDR1 and CDR2: SGHNT and YYREEE (reference sequence). The CDR3 totals 15 residues. V lost 4 bases to trimming and J lost 7 bases; unmatched junction nucleotides: 9. The CDR3 sequence: CASSITGTGLNEQFF. CDR3 DNA sequence: TGTGCCAGCAGCATCACCGGGACAGGGTTGAATGAGCAGTTCTTC.

The rearrangement uses TRBV6-5 and TRBJ1-3, with D unresolved. The CDR3 consists of 16 residues. Germline loops: CDR1 MNHEY, CDR2 SVGAGI. Trimming cost V 4 bases and J 0 bases, with 13 bases left between them. The DNA of the CDR3 is TGTGCCAGCAGTTCCCACTCACTCCCCTCTGGAAACACCATATATTTT. Protein sequence: CASSSHSLPSGNTIYF.

The chain couples TRBV5-4 to TRBJ2-7, with 9 bases matching TRBD2. The CDR3 runs to 16 residues. Germline CDR1 and CDR2: SGHNT and YYREEE (reference sequence). V lost 0 bases to trimming and J lost 7 bases; unmatched junction nucleotides: 11. CDR3 sequence reads: CASSLAGGGAQWEQYF. The CDR3 DNA follows: TGTGCCAGCAGCTTGGCCGGCGGGGGGGCCCAGTGGGAGCAGTACTTC.

This clone has just one count. The rearrangement joins TRBV7-2 to TRBJ2-5; possibly TRBD2 for D (6 bases). The germline V and J ends were trimmed by 3 bases and 11 bases, with 13 bases remaining between them. The germline CDR1 and CDR2 sequences are SGHTA and FQGNSA. The CDR3 extends over 12 amino acids. The CDR3 loop reads CASSFAAREQYF. The CDR3 region has the DNA TGTGCCAGCAGCTTCGCGGCTCGGGAGCAGTACTTC.

The chain combines TRBV23-1 with TRBJ1-3; the match to TRBD1 covers 8 bases. TRBV23-1 is placed among ORFs of uncertain function. V trimming: 4 bases; J trimming: 1 base; junction bases outside the gene matches: 15. This CDR3 has 19 amino acids. The CDR3 region is CASSPSFVGQGSSGNTIYF. The CDR3 DNA follows: TGCGCCAGCAGTCCGTCGTTCGTCGGACAGGGTTCTTCTGGAAACACCATATATTTT.

This rearrangement joins TRBV28 to TRBJ1-2; D is uncertain. V was pared by 2 bases and J by 4 bases, with 5 bases between. The germline V gene encodes CDR1 MDHEN and CDR2 SYDVKM. This CDR3 is 12 amino acids long. CDR3 coding DNA: TGTGCCAGCAGTTTAAATCTCTATGGCTACACCTTC. Translated: CASSLNLYGYTF.

CDR3 sequence (DNA): TGTGCCAGCAGTACATTTAGCGGGGGGGCCAGCACCGGGGAGCTGTTTTTT. The encoded protein is CASSTFSGGASTGELFF. The chain combines TRBV9 with TRBJ2-2; 11 nucleotides align to TRBD2. This CDR3 is built from 17 residues. V lost 5 bases, J lost 4 bases, and 10 bases stayed unmatched. CDR1 SGDLS and CDR2 YYNGEE come from the germline V gene.

This chain connects TRBV2 to TRBJ2-7; D may be TRBD2 (7 bases). From germline, CDR1 is SNHLY and CDR2 FYNNEI. V was clipped by 7 bases and J by 3 bases, with 13 bases between them. CDR3 size: 13 residues. The CDR3, as DNA: TGTGCCAGCATGGAGGGGGGGGTCTACGAGCAGTACTTC. Amino acids: CASMEGGVYEQYF. The whole variable domain, remainder taken from reference TRBV2 and TRBJ2-7, is EPEVTQTPSHQVTQMGQEVILRCVPISNHLYFYWYRQILGQKVEFLVSFYNNEISEKSEIFDDQFSVERPDGSNFTLKIRSTKLEDSAMYFCASMEGGVYEQYFGPGTRLTVT.